What follows are 8 T cell receptor beta chains derived from one specimen sequenced in a study of T cells in Graves' hyperthyroidism and ophthalmopathy. From RNA transcripts, TCR beta CDR3 regions were amplified. HTBI primers were the set used in a first-round RT-PCR of the TCR CDR3. Each CDR3 protein gets one entry after TCRdb re-called the multiplex PCR reads with MiXCR. The sample records a few hundred thousand distinct CDR3 sequences, approximately 17% being singletons. The specimen was blood. Source of these receptors: a young man with Graves' ophthalmopathy.

This clonotype has at least ten counts. V usage is TRBV11-2 and J usage is TRBJ1-1; D call uncertain. Between the trimmed V and J ends, which lost 8 bases and 1 base, there was a span of 14 bases. The CDR3 has 14 amino acids. CDR1 and CDR2 from the germline V gene are SGHAT and FQNNGV. Written as DNA, the CDR3 is TGTGCCAGCGCCGAGGGCGCAAGGAACACTGAAGCTTTCTTT. Amino acids: CASAEGARNTEAFF.

This clonotype was seen once. The junction differs from germline at one of its ends, possibly a read error. The rearrangement uses TRBV5-1 and TRBJ2-3, with TRBD2 identical over 13 bases. The CDR3 is 20 amino acids. Germline assignment: CDR1 SGHRS and CDR2 YFSETQ. CDR3 in amino acids: CANSLDYTSGGARGTDTQYF. Here the CDR3 DNA reads TGCGCCAACAGCTTGGACTATACTAGCGGGGGGGCCCGGGGCACAGATACGCAGTATTTT.

In its sample, this clonotype was seen a few times. The chain recombines TRBV6-2 or TRBV6-3 with TRBJ2-7; 12 positions match TRBD2. Germline V gene sequence: CDR1 MNHEY, CDR2 SVGEGT. V shed 6 bases, J shed 3 bases, and the junction held 3 bases outside the gene matches. This CDR3 contains 14 residues. This CDR3 reads CASRPTSGGYEQYF. The CDR3 nucleotides read TGTGCCAGCAGACCGACTAGCGGGGGCTACGAGCAGTACTTC.

In the case of this clonotype: One base away lies a much larger clone, so this may be a sequencing read error. This rearrangement joins TRBV2 to TRBJ2-5; TRBD2 matches at 15 bases. Trimming took 8 bases from V and 2 from J; bases not matched to a gene: 9. The CDR3 has 17 residues. CDR1 is SNHLY and CDR2 is FYNNEI in the germline V gene. The CDR3 loop reads CASALGTSGGPQETQYF. CDR3 nucleotides: TGTGCCAGCGCCCTGGGGACTAGCGGGGGGCCGCAAGAGACCCAGTACTTC.

This clonotype was counted between two and nine times. V is TRBV20-1 and J is TRBJ2-5, with TRBD2 matching 13 bases. CDR1 is DFQATT and CDR2 is SNEGSKA in the germline V gene (reference sequence). V was clipped by 3 bases and J by 7 bases; unmatched bases: 5. The CDR3 sequence is 14 residues long. CDR3 coding DNA: TGCAGTGCTAGCAAACTAGCGGGGGGGGGGACCCAGTACTTC. Its translation: CSASKLAGGGTQYF.

The table lists this clonotype with many counts. The chain carries TRBV7-9 and TRBJ2-7; 10 bases are shared with TRBD1. The V gene end was trimmed by 3 bases and the J gene end by 0 bases; junction bases not matched to a gene: 8. In germline, CDR1 is SEHNR, CDR2 FQNEAQ (reference sequence). There are 17 residues in the CDR3. Here the CDR3 reads CASSLGQGLASSYEQYF. In DNA, the CDR3 is TGTGCCAGCAGCTTGGGACAGGGGTTAGCCTCCTCCTACGAGCAGTACTTC.

The sample holds many counts of this clonotype. The chain carries TRBV3-1 and TRBJ2-7; D unresolved. CDR3 size: 14 residues. CDR1 is LGHDT and CDR2 is YNNKEL in the germline V gene (reference sequence). The V end was cut by 0 bases, the J end by 6 bases, with 12 bases between. The CDR3 bases are TGTGCCAGCAGCCAAGATCTGGCGAACCCCGAGCAGTACTTC. Translated: CASSQDLANPEQYF.

This clonotype was recorded at least ten times. This chain joins TRBV6-1 and TRBJ2-7, with no clear D. The CDR3 covers 14 residues. V lost 2 bases to trimming and J lost 2 bases, with 10 bases between them. CDR1 MNHNS and CDR2 SASEGT come from the germline V gene. The DNA for the CDR3 is TGTGCCAGCAGTGAACAGACGGATGCCTACGAGCAGTACTTC. Translating it yields CASSEQTDAYEQYF.